A single sample is the source of the 17 T cell receptor beta chains below, sequenced in a study of blood T cells in healthy people across ages. For the second PCR, which ran for roughly 6 to 11 cycles, a sample-barcoded 5' primer and a J-beta primer mix were used. TCRdb re-called the 5' RACE reads with MiXCR, one entry per CDR3 protein. This sample carries about 640,000 distinct CDR3 sequences, roughly 58% of them seen once, and the ten largest clones take 30% to 40%. The sequencing sample was made of blood. The receptors stem from a man aged 55 to 70 in good health.

J is TRBJ2-5 and V is TRBV20-1, with a tentative D call TRBD1 (6 bases). Germline CDR1 is DFQATT and CDR2 is SNEGSKA (reference sequence). The CDR3 loop spans 13 amino acids. V lost 1 base to trimming and J lost 5 bases, with 11 bases between them. For the CDR3, the DNA is TGCAGTGCTAGAGTGGACAGATGGGAGACCCAGTACTTC. It yields the protein CSARVDRWETQYF.

V usage is TRBV6-6 and J usage is TRBJ1-4; tentatively, D is TRBD1 (6 bases). The CDR3 sequence is 13 residues long. V gave up 8 bases and J gave up 7 bases, with 14 bases separating them. CDR1 and CDR2 (germline): MNHNY, SVGAGI (reference sequence). CDR3 region: CASARDIGEKLFF. In DNA form, the CDR3 reads TGTGCCAGCGCAAGGGACATCGGTGAAAAACTGTTTTTT.

This rearrangement joins TRBV9 to TRBJ2-5, with a tentative D call TRBD2 (6 bases). The end of the DNA fits TRBJ2-7 better, so the J call may be wrong. The CDR3 has 14 residues. Germline-derived CDR1 and CDR2 are SGDLS and YYNGEE. CDR3 sequence (DNA): TGTGCCAGCAGCTTCCGACTAGGGCAGGACGAGCAGTACTTC. Its translation: CASSFRLGQDEQYF.

This chain connects TRBV28 to TRBJ2-1, with a possible D match to TRBD1 (6 bases). The CDR3 has 14 residues. The V end lost 4 bases, the J end lost 7 bases, and 14 bases lay between the germline ends. Germline assignment: CDR1 MDHEN and CDR2 SYDVKM. As DNA, the CDR3 is TGTGCCAGCAGTTCACCAGGGGTGGAAAATGAGCAGTTCTTC. Translation gives CASSSPGVENEQFF.

J is TRBJ2-1 and V is TRBV5-1; D is uncertain. The CDR3 consists of 11 residues. The V end was cut by 4 bases, the J end by 8 bases, with 7 bases between. Germline loops: CDR1 SGHRS, CDR2 YFSETQ. The CDR3 nucleotides read TGCGCCAGCAGCGAATCGTATGAGCAGTTCTTC. Encoded protein: CASSESYEQFF.

The chain recombines TRBV18 with TRBJ1-5; D unresolved. V was clipped by 3 bases and J by 10 bases, with 13 bases between them. The CDR3 totals 13 residues. Germline V gene lookup returns CDR1 KGHSH and CDR2 LQKENI. The CDR3 DNA is TGTGCCAGCTCACCCACAGAGACGGGACCCCAGCATTTT. Translated, it gives CASSPTETGPQHF.

The chain employs TRBV4-2 and TRBJ2-3, with 7 bases fitting TRBD2. The V and J ends lost 1 base and 3 bases, in that order; junction bases with no gene match: 10. CDR3 length: 17 residues. Per the germline V gene, CDR1 is LGHNA and CDR2 is YNFKEQ. In nucleotides, the CDR3 is TGTGCCAGCAGCCAAGCATTCGGGACTACCCTTACAGATACGCAGTATTTT. Translation: CASSQAFGTTLTDTQYF.

This clonotype was counted a few times. This sequence joins TRBV15 and TRBJ2-1; D may correspond to TRBD1 or TRBD2 (7 bases each). Deletions cut 5 bases from V and 9 bases from J, with 17 bases between. The CDR3 consists of 14 residues. Germline loops: CDR1 LNHNV, CDR2 YYDKDF (reference sequence). CDR3 amino acids: CATSAAAGGGEQFF. CDR3 DNA: TGTGCCACCAGCGCAGCCGCAGGGGGGGGTGAGCAGTTCTTC.

The chain joins TRBV29-1 to TRBJ2-7; D not resolved. V dropped 7 bases and J dropped 5 bases, with 18 bases sitting between them. Germline V gene data show CDR1 as SQVTM and CDR2 as ANQGSEA. This CDR3 region has 13 residues. The CDR3 bases are TGCAGCGCCCACGACCCCCTTGAGGACGAGCAGTACTTC. This codes for CSAHDPLEDEQYF.

This clonotype was counted a single time. The CDR3 here is CASSGGVAKNIQYF. CDR3 DNA sequence: TGTGCCAGCAGCGGGGGCGTAGCCAAAAACATTCAGTACTTC. The chain recombines TRBV12-3 or TRBV12-4 with TRBJ2-4; possibly TRBD1 or TRBD2 for D (6 bases each). The V end was cut by 6 bases, the J end by 0 bases, with 9 bases between. This CDR3 spans 14 amino acids.

The rearrangement links TRBV20-1 to TRBJ1-4, with 7 nucleotides matching TRBD1. From germline, CDR1 is DFQATT and CDR2 SNEGSKA (reference sequence). This CDR3 is built from 15 residues. The J segment lost 8 bases and the V segment lost 3 bases, leaving 12 bases of the junction unmatched. The CDR3 DNA sequence: TGCAGTGCTAGGGCGACAGGGTCATCCAGGGAAAAACTGTTTTTT. Its protein product is CSARATGSSREKLFF.

Here the CDR3 reads CASSLGTGPLSSTDTQYF. The CDR3 region has the DNA TGCGCCAGCAGCTTGGGGACAGGCCCCCTTTCTAGCACAGATACGCAGTATTTT. The chain links TRBV5-1 to TRBJ2-3; 7 nucleotides agree with TRBD1. The CDR3 is 18 residues long. V gave up 0 bases and J gave up 0 bases; unmatched junction bases: 10. Germline V lookup: CDR1 SGHRS, CDR2 YFSETQ.

The J gene is TRBJ2-4, the V gene TRBV7-7; 9 bases agree with TRBD1. Near its end, the DNA agrees better with TRBJ2-7, so the J call may be wrong. The CDR3 length is 16 residues. Germline loops: CDR1 SSHAT, CDR2 FNYEAQ (reference sequence). The CDR3 protein is CASSSSRTGVSYEQYF. The CDR3 coding sequence is TGTGCCAGCAGCTCATCCCGGACAGGGGTGTCCTACGAGCAGTACTTC.

J is TRBJ2-1 and V is TRBV7-7; D call uncertain. V lost 1 base, J lost 13 bases, and 14 bases lay in between. The germline gives CDR1 SSHAT, CDR2 FNYEAQ (reference sequence). The CDR3 contains 13 residues. CDR3 coding DNA: TGTGCCAGCAGCTTAGGCCACCGAGAGACCCAGTTCTTC. The encoded protein is CASSLGHRETQFF.

The chain carries TRBV5-1 and TRBJ2-1, with D hard to call. Germline CDR1 and CDR2: SGHRS and YFSETQ. V was cut by 1 base and J by 0 bases, with 14 bases left in between. There are 17 residues in the CDR3. CDR3 DNA sequence: TGCGCCAGCAGCTTGAGGCAGGCCTGGGGCTCCTACAATGAGCAGTTCTTC. Translated, it gives CASSLRQAWGSYNEQFF.

The V and J genes are TRBV6-2 or TRBV6-3 and TRBJ2-1, with 10 positions matching TRBD2. The V gene's germline CDR1 is MNHEY and CDR2 SVGEGT. With V trimmed by 2 bases and J by 2 bases, 0 bases remained unmatched. This CDR3 has 15 residues. The CDR3 DNA reads TGTGCCAGCAGTTACGGGACTAGCGCCTACAATGAGCAGTTCTTC. As protein: CASSYGTSAYNEQFF.

This chain uses TRBV6-5 with TRBJ2-1; D not resolved. CDR1 is MNHEY and CDR2 is SVGAGI in the germline V gene. Trimming removed 0 bases from V and 5 bases from J, with 8 bases in between. The CDR3 consists of 14 residues. The CDR3 bases are TGTGCCAGCAGTTACTCGAGTAGGAACAATGAGCAGTTCTTC. It specifies CASSYSSRNNEQFF.